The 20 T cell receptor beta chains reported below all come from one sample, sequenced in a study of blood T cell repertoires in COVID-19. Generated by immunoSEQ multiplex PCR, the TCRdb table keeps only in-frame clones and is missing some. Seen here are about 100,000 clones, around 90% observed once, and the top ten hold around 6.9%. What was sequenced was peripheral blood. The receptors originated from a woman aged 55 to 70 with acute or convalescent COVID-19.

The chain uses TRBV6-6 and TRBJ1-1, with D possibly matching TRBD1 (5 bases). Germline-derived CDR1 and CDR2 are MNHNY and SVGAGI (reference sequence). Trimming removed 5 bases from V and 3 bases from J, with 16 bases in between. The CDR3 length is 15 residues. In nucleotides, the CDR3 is TGTGCCAGCAGTCGGCTCAGGGCTGGGGACACTGAAGCTTTCTTT. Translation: CASSRLRAGDTEAFF.

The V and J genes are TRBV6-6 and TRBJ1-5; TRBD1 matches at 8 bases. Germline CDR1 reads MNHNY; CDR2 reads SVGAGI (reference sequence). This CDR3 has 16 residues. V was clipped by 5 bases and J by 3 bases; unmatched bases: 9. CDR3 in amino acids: CASSTRQGSTNQPQHF. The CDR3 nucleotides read TGTGCCAGCAGTACCCGACAGGGGTCGACCAATCAGCCCCAGCATTTT.

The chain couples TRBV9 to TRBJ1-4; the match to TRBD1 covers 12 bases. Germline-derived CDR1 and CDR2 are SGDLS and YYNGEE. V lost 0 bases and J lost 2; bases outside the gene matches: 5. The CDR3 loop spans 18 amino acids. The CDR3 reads CASSVGLGQGATNEKLFF. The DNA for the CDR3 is TGTGCCAGCAGCGTAGGGTTGGGACAGGGGGCTACTAATGAAAAACTGTTTTTT.

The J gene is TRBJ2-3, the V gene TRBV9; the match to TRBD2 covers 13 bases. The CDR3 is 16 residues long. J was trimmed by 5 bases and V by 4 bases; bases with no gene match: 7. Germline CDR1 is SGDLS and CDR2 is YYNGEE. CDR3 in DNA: TGTGCCAGCAGCTCCGGGACTAGCGGGAATATAGATACGCAGTATTTT. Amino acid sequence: CASSSGTSGNIDTQYF.

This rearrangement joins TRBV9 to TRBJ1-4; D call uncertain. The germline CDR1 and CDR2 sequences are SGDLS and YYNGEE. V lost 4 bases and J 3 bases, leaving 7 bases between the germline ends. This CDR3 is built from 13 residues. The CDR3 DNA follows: TGTGCCAGCAGCAGTGAGGCTAATGAAAAACTGTTTTTT. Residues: CASSSEANEKLFF. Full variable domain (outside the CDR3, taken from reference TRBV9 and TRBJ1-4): DSGVTQTPKHLITATGQRVTLRCSPRSGDLSVYWYQQSLDQGLQFLIQYYNGEERAKGNILERFSAQQFPDLHSELNLSSLELGDSALYFCASSSEANEKLFFGSGTQLSVL.

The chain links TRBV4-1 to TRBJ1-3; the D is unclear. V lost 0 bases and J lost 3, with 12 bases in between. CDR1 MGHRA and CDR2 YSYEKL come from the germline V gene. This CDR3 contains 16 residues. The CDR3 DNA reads TGCGCCAGCAGCCAAGATCTTCCGGGAATTGGAAACACCATATATTTT. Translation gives CASSQDLPGIGNTIYF.

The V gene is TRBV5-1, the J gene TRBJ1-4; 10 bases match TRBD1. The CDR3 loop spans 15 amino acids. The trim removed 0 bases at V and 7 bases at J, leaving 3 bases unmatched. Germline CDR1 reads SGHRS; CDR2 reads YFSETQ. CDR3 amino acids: CASSLVGTGAEKLFF. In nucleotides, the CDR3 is TGCGCCAGCAGCTTGGTAGGGACAGGGGCTGAAAAACTGTTTTTT.

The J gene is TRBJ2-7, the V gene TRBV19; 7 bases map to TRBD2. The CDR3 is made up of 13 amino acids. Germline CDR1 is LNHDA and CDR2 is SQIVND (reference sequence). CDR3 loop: CAGKSGARYEQYV. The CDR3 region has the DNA TGTGCTGGCAAGAGCGGGGCACGCTACGAGCAGTACGTC.

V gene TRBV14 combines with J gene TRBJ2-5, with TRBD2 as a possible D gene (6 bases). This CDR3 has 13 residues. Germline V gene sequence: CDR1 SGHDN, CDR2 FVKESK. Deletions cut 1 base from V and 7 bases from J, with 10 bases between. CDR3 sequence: CASSQGLEGTQYF. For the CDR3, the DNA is TGTGCCAGCAGCCAAGGACTAGAAGGGACCCAGTACTTC. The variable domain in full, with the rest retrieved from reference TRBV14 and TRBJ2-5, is EAGVTQFPSHSVIEKGQTVTLRCDPISGHDNLYWYRRVMGKEIKFLLHFVKESKQDESGMPNNRFLAERTGGTYSTLKVQPAELEDSGVYFCASSQGLEGTQYFGPGTRLLVL.

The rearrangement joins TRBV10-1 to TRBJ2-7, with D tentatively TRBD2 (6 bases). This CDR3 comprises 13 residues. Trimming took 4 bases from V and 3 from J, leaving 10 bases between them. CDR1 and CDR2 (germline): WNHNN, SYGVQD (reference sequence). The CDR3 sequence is CASSAAGSYEQYV. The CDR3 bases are TGCGCCAGCAGTGCGGCGGGAAGCTACGAGCAGTACGTC.

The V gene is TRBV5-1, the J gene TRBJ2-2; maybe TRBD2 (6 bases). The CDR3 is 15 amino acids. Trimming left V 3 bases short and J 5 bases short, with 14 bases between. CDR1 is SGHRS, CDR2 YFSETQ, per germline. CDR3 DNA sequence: TGCGCCAGCAGCTGGGCGGGGTCGGGGACCGGGGAGCTGTTTTTT. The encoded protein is CASSWAGSGTGELFF.

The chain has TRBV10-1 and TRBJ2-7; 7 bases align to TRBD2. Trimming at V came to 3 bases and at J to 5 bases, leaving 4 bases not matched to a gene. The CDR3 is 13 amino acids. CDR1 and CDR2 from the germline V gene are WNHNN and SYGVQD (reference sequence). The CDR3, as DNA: TGCGCCAGCAGTGATTCTAGCGGACACGAGCAGTACTTC. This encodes CASSDSSGHEQYF.

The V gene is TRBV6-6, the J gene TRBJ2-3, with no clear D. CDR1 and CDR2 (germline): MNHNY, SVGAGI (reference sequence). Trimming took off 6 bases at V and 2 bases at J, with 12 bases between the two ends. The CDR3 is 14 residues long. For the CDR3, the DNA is TGTGCCAGCAGGCCTGACTCGCCCACAGATACGCAGTATTTT. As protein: CASRPDSPTDTQYF.

The CDR3 DNA sequence: TGTGCCAGCAGCTTGGAATCGCCTAGCGGGATCACAGATACGCAGTATTTT. Its protein product is CASSLESPSGITDTQYF. The V gene is TRBV11-2, the J gene TRBJ2-3; 9 bases match TRBD2. This CDR3 comprises 17 residues. V gave up 3 bases and J gave up 2 bases; unmatched junction bases: 9. The V gene's germline CDR1 is SGHAT and CDR2 FQNNGV.

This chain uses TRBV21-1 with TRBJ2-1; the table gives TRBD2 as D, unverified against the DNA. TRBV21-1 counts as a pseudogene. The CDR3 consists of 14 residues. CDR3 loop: CASSKVAENNEQFF. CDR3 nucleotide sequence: TGTGCCAGCAGCAAAGTAGCGGAGAACAATGAGCAGTTCTTC.

The CDR3 DNA reads TGTGCCAGCAGCAACGTTGCGTCTAATCAGCCCCAGCATTTT. Translating gives CASSNVASNQPQHF. This rearrangement joins TRBV7-8 to TRBJ1-5; no definite D call. From germline, CDR1 is SGHVS and CDR2 FQNEAQ. The V and J ends lost 5 bases and 4 bases respectively, with 12 bases between them. The CDR3 consists of 14 residues.

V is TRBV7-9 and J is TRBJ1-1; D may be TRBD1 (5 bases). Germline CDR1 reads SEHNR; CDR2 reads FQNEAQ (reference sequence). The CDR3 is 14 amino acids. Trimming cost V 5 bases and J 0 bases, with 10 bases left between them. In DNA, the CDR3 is TGTGCCAGCAGCCGAGACAGAATGAACACTGAAGCTTTCTTT. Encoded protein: CASSRDRMNTEAFF.

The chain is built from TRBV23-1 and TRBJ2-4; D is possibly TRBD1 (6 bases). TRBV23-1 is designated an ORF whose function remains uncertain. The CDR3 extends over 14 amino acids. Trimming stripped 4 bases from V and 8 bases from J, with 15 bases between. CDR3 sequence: CASSRTDRGDIQYF. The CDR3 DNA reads TGCGCCAGCAGTCGGACAGACCGGGGTGACATTCAGTACTTC.

The CDR3 reads CASSENRGEDGYTF. CDR3 in DNA: TGTGCCAGCAGTGAAAACAGGGGAGAAGATGGCTACACCTTC. This chain uses TRBV6-1 with TRBJ1-2; TRBD1 aligns across 7 bases. Germline trimming cut 2 bases from V and 6 bases from J; bases unmatched to any gene: 6. The CDR3 has 14 residues. Germline CDR1 is MNHNS and CDR2 is SASEGT.

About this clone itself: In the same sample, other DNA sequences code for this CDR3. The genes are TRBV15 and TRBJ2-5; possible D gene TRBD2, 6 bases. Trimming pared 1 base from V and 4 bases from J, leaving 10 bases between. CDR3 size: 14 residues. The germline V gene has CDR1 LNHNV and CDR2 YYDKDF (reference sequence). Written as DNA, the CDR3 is TGTGCCACCAGCAGAGGGAGGGTGGGAGAGACCCAGTACTTC. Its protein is CATSRGRVGETQYF.